This paragraph reports one TCR beta chain. Authors' analysis steps: Reference gene primer amplification in the assay estimated nucleated cell counts. The protocol was immunoSEQ multiplex PCR, while the TCRdb copy is restricted to in-frame clones and leaves out a portion. Clone size and the V and J calls come from that table; the DNA yielded D and trimming. The sample lists 200,000 to 300,000 clones, less than 90% occurring once. The data originate from a study of blood T cell repertoires in COVID-19. Overall study context: PBMCs, B-cell-depleted T cells, or T cells were the source of the cDNA or gDNA that made up the material.

Germline CDR1 MGHDK, CDR2 SYGVNS. There are 15 residues in the CDR3. Deletions cut 0 bases from V and 1 base from J, with 10 bases between. The genes are TRBV25-1 and TRBJ2-7; D is perhaps TRBD2 (5 bases). The specimen was peripheral blood. This sequence was found in a man aged 25 to 40 with active or convalescent COVID-19. The CDR3: CASSEYGGQSYEQYF. Written as DNA, the CDR3 is TGTGCCAGCAGTGAATACGGCGGGCAGTCCTACGAGCAGTACTTC.